A selection of T cell receptor beta chains follows, all from one sample in a study of CD8 T cells in Susac syndrome. TCRdb used MiXCR to reprocess the immunoSEQ multiplex PCR reads, holding one entry per CDR3 protein. The sample contains 240,000 or so distinct CDR3 sequences, 95% to 97% of which appear only once. Sample: CD4+ T cells from PBMCs. These receptors were taken from a human donor with Susac syndrome. CDR3s include the opening cysteine and the closing phenylalanine or tryptophan. D genes are given only for firm matches. Where a row states a size, it is once, few, many or the class of an expanded clone; other rows omit it.

abundance: .; j_gene: TRBJ1-1; v_gene: TRBV7-3; d_gene: TRBD1; CDR3nt: TGTGCCAGCGGATTAAGACAGGGGGAAGGAGCTTTCTTT; CDR3aa: CASGLRQGEGAFF
abundance: .; j_gene: TRBJ2-7; v_gene: TRBV2; d_gene: .; CDR3nt: TGTGCCAGCAGACAGGGTGGGGGGGAGCAGTACTTC; CDR3aa: CASRQGGGEQYF
abundance: .; j_gene: TRBJ2-3; v_gene: TRBV23-1; d_gene: TRBD1; CDR3nt: TGCGCCAGCAGTCAATTCGGACAGGGCGGGGCAGATACGCAGTATTTT; CDR3aa: CASSQFGQGGADTQYF
abundance: .; j_gene: TRBJ2-7; v_gene: TRBV28; d_gene: .; CDR3nt: TGTGCCACAACCAGGGGGGCCTACGAGCAGTACTTC; CDR3aa: CATTRGAYEQYF
abundance: .; j_gene: TRBJ2-5; v_gene: TRBV20-1; d_gene: .; CDR3nt: TGCAGTGCAATCGTTGGCGGCCAAGAGACCCAGTACTTC; CDR3aa: CSAIVGGQETQYF
abundance: .; j_gene: TRBJ2-1; v_gene: TRBV30; d_gene: .; CDR3nt: TGTGCCTGGAACCGGAGACGCTCCTACAATGAGCAGTTCTTC; CDR3aa: CAWNRRRSYNEQFF
abundance: .; j_gene: TRBJ2-1; v_gene: TRBV11-3; d_gene: .; CDR3nt: TGTGCCAGCAGCTTCCGGGACATTCAGTTCTTC; CDR3aa: CASSFRDIQFF
abundance: .; j_gene: TRBJ2-1; v_gene: TRBV28; d_gene: TRBD1; CDR3nt: TGTGCCAGCTATCCGCCTCCGGGACAGGGGTACAATGAGCAGTTCTTC; CDR3aa: CASYPPPGQGYNEQFF
abundance: .; j_gene: TRBJ2-1; v_gene: TRBV9; d_gene: TRBD2; CDR3nt: TGTGCCAGCAGCATCAGCGGGAGGGCCGATGAGCAGTTCTTC; CDR3aa: CASSISGRADEQFF
abundance: .; j_gene: TRBJ1-2; v_gene: TRBV28; d_gene: .; CDR3nt: TGTGCCAGCAGTTTGGAAGGCTACACCTTC; CDR3aa: CASSLEGYTF
abundance: .; j_gene: TRBJ2-1; v_gene: TRBV19; d_gene: TRBD2; CDR3nt: TGTGCCAGTAGCCGTGCGGGGGGCCCCTACAATGAGCAGTTCTTC; CDR3aa: CASSRAGGPYNEQFF
abundance: once; j_gene: TRBJ2-2; v_gene: TRBV6-1; d_gene: TRBD2; CDR3nt: TGTGCCAGCAGTAACGGACTAGCGGTCACCGGGGAGCTGTTTTTT; CDR3aa: CASSNGLAVTGELFF
abundance: .; j_gene: TRBJ1-3; v_gene: TRBV27; d_gene: .; CDR3nt: TGTGCCAGCAGTCACAGGGCTGGAAACACCATATATTTT; CDR3aa: CASSHRAGNTIYF
abundance: .; j_gene: TRBJ2-1; v_gene: TRBV11-2; d_gene: .; CDR3nt: TGTGCCAGCAGCACCCCATCCAATGAGCAGTTCTTC; CDR3aa: CASSTPSNEQFF
abundance: .; j_gene: TRBJ2-7; v_gene: TRBV14; d_gene: .; CDR3nt: TGTGCCAGCAGACGCACAGGGACATCCTACGAGCAGTACTTC; CDR3aa: CASRRTGTSYEQYF
abundance: .; j_gene: TRBJ1-5; v_gene: TRBV6-1; d_gene: .; CDR3nt: TGTGCCAGCAGTGACCAGTCCCAGCGGCCCCAGCATTTT; CDR3aa: CASSDQSQRPQHF
abundance: few; j_gene: TRBJ2-1; v_gene: TRBV5-1; d_gene: .; CDR3nt: TGCGCCAGCAGCCCCGAAGGCAGCTACAATGAGCAGTTCTTC; CDR3aa: CASSPEGSYNEQFF
abundance: .; j_gene: TRBJ2-7; v_gene: TRBV20-1; d_gene: TRBD2; CDR3nt: TGCAGTGCTAGAGATTGGCGGGAGAAAATCCCCTACGAGCAGTACTTC; CDR3aa: CSARDWREKIPYEQYF
abundance: .; j_gene: TRBJ2-1; v_gene: TRBV29-1; d_gene: .; CDR3nt: TGCAGCGTTGAGAACCCACACAATGAGCAGTTCTTC; CDR3aa: CSVENPHNEQFF
abundance: .; j_gene: TRBJ1-2; v_gene: TRBV5-1; d_gene: TRBD1; CDR3nt: TGCGCCAGCAGGAGAGAAGGGACAGCCTATGGCTACACCTTC; CDR3aa: CASRREGTAYGYTF
abundance: .; j_gene: TRBJ1-1; v_gene: TRBV5-6; d_gene: TRBD1; CDR3nt: TGTGCCAGCAGCGGACGGACAGGGGCGAACACTGAAGCTTTCTTT; CDR3aa: CASSGRTGANTEAFF
abundance: once; j_gene: TRBJ1-1; v_gene: TRBV30; d_gene: .; CDR3nt: TGTGCCCGGGAAGGTCTCGTAACCACTGAAGCTTTCTTT; CDR3aa: CAREGLVTTEAFF
abundance: .; j_gene: TRBJ1-1; v_gene: TRBV29-1; d_gene: .; CDR3nt: TGCAGCGTTGAATGGACAGCGAACACTGAAGCTTTCTTT; CDR3aa: CSVEWTANTEAFF
abundance: .; j_gene: TRBJ1-2; v_gene: TRBV6-5; d_gene: TRBD1; CDR3nt: TGTGCCAGCAGTTTGGCGACAGGGGGATCGTATGGCTACACCTTC; CDR3aa: CASSLATGGSYGYTF
abundance: .; j_gene: TRBJ2-2; v_gene: TRBV4-1; d_gene: .; CDR3nt: TGCGCCAGCAGCCCCCCAGGATCCCCCGGGGAGCTGTTTTTT; CDR3aa: CASSPPGSPGELFF
abundance: .; j_gene: TRBJ1-2; v_gene: TRBV10-3; d_gene: TRBD1; CDR3nt: TGTGCCATCAGTGAGTCACCGACAGGGGACTATGGCTACACCTTC; CDR3aa: CAISESPTGDYGYTF
abundance: .; j_gene: TRBJ2-4; v_gene: TRBV5-1; d_gene: .; CDR3nt: TGCGCCAGCAGGGCAGACCCGCTAGCCAAAAACATTCAGTACTTC; CDR3aa: CASRADPLAKNIQYF
abundance: .; j_gene: TRBJ1-2; v_gene: TRBV27; d_gene: .; CDR3nt: TGTGCCAGCAGTTTCTATGAAAGACAGCTCGGCGGCTACACCTTC; CDR3aa: CASSFYERQLGGYTF
abundance: .; j_gene: TRBJ2-3; v_gene: TRBV7-9; d_gene: TRBD1; CDR3nt: TGTGCCAGCAGCTACGGACAGGATAGCACAGATACGCAGTATTTT; CDR3aa: CASSYGQDSTDTQYF
abundance: once; j_gene: TRBJ1-1; v_gene: TRBV29-1; d_gene: .; CDR3nt: TGCAGCGTTGAACCCGTCATGAACACTGAAGCTTTCTTT; CDR3aa: CSVEPVMNTEAFF
abundance: once; j_gene: TRBJ2-4; v_gene: TRBV21-1; d_gene: .; CDR3nt: TGTGCCAGCAGCCGCCCTGCCTCAAGGGGAGCCAAAAACATTCAGTACTTC; CDR3aa: CASSRPASRGAKNIQYF
abundance: .; j_gene: TRBJ2-5; v_gene: TRBV11-2; d_gene: .; CDR3nt: TGTGCCAGCAGCTTTGGCCGATGGACCCAGTACTTC; CDR3aa: CASSFGRWTQYF
abundance: .; j_gene: TRBJ2-3; v_gene: TRBV29-1; d_gene: TRBD1; CDR3nt: TGCAGCGCAACAGCCGGGACAGGGGTGGCAGATACGCAGTATTTT; CDR3aa: CSATAGTGVADTQYF
abundance: .; j_gene: TRBJ2-5; v_gene: TRBV25-1; d_gene: .; CDR3nt: TGTGCCAGCGGAAAACGCTCCCAAGAGACCCAGTACTTC; CDR3aa: CASGKRSQETQYF
abundance: .; j_gene: TRBJ2-3; v_gene: TRBV18; d_gene: .; CDR3nt: TGTGCCAGCTCCCGCGACGGGACCCTCGGAGATACGCAGTATTTT; CDR3aa: CASSRDGTLGDTQYF
abundance: .; j_gene: TRBJ1-2; v_gene: TRBV30; d_gene: TRBD1; CDR3nt: TGTGCCTGGAGTCTACAGGGGAGAGACTATGGCTACACCTTC; CDR3aa: CAWSLQGRDYGYTF
abundance: .; j_gene: TRBJ2-2; v_gene: TRBV27; d_gene: .; CDR3nt: TGTGCCAGCAGTTTACAGGGTAGTACCGGGGAGCTGTTTTTT; CDR3aa: CASSLQGSTGELFF
abundance: .; j_gene: TRBJ1-4; v_gene: TRBV20-1; d_gene: .; CDR3nt: TGCAGTGCTAGGTTAGAGGGAGGTGAAAAACTGTTTTTT; CDR3aa: CSARLEGGEKLFF
abundance: .; j_gene: TRBJ2-1; v_gene: TRBV3-1; d_gene: .; CDR3nt: TGTGCCAGCATGGGCGGGGCCGGGTACAATGAGCAGTTCTTC; CDR3aa: CASMGGAGYNEQFF
abundance: .; j_gene: TRBJ2-5; v_gene: TRBV14; d_gene: .; CDR3nt: TGTGCCAGCAGCCAATGGACCTCTGAGACCCAGTACTTC; CDR3aa: CASSQWTSETQYF
abundance: .; j_gene: TRBJ2-7; v_gene: TRBV20-1; d_gene: .; CDR3nt: TGCAGTGCTAGCGCCGCCAGCTACGAGCAGTACTTC; CDR3aa: CSASAASYEQYF
abundance: .; j_gene: TRBJ2-1; v_gene: TRBV29-1; d_gene: .; CDR3nt: TGCAGCGGCAGATTACTACCCCTCAATGAGCAGTTCTTC; CDR3aa: CSGRLLPLNEQFF
abundance: .; j_gene: TRBJ1-2; v_gene: TRBV20-1; d_gene: .; CDR3nt: TGCAGTGCTATTTCAGGGAACGGCTACACCTTC; CDR3aa: CSAISGNGYTF
abundance: .; j_gene: TRBJ1-2; v_gene: TRBV6-5; d_gene: .; CDR3nt: TGTGCCAGCAGTTACTCGTATGAAGGGTACTATGGCTACACCTTC; CDR3aa: CASSYSYEGYYGYTF
abundance: .; j_gene: TRBJ2-7; v_gene: TRBV29-1; d_gene: TRBD1; CDR3nt: TGCAGCGTTGTACGGGACAGCTCCTACGAGCAGTACTTC; CDR3aa: CSVVRDSSYEQYF
abundance: .; j_gene: TRBJ2-7; v_gene: TRBV6-2/TRBV6-3; d_gene: TRBD1; CDR3nt: TGTGCCAGCAGTTGGCCCCGACAGGGGTCCTACGAGCAGTACTTC; CDR3aa: CASSWPRQGSYEQYF
abundance: .; j_gene: TRBJ2-1; v_gene: TRBV20-1; d_gene: TRBD1; CDR3nt: TGCAGTGCCCAAAGACAGGGCTCCTACAATGAGCAGTTCTTC; CDR3aa: CSAQRQGSYNEQFF
abundance: .; j_gene: TRBJ2-4; v_gene: TRBV28; d_gene: TRBD2; CDR3nt: TGTGCCAGCAGTTCGTCGGGACTAGCAGAGATCAACATTCAGTACTTC; CDR3aa: CASSSSGLAEINIQYF
abundance: .; j_gene: TRBJ2-5; v_gene: TRBV30; d_gene: TRBD2; CDR3nt: TGTGCCCATAGCGGGAGGGAGACCCAGTACTTC; CDR3aa: CAHSGRETQYF
abundance: .; j_gene: TRBJ2-7; v_gene: TRBV29-1; d_gene: .; CDR3nt: TGCAGCGTTCAATGGACCTACGAGCAGTACTTC; CDR3aa: CSVQWTYEQYF
abundance: once; j_gene: TRBJ2-7; v_gene: TRBV20-1; d_gene: TRBD2; CDR3nt: TGCAGTGCTACATCTAGCGGGAGTAGCTACGAGCAGTACTTC; CDR3aa: CSATSSGSSYEQYF
abundance: .; j_gene: TRBJ1-1; v_gene: TRBV29-1; d_gene: .; CDR3nt: TGCAGCGTTGCAGAGAACACTGAAGCTTTCTTT; CDR3aa: CSVAENTEAFF
abundance: .; j_gene: TRBJ2-7; v_gene: TRBV7-9; d_gene: TRBD2; CDR3nt: TGTGCCAGCAGCCCACCGACTAGCGGGAGGGACTACGAGCAGTACTTC; CDR3aa: CASSPPTSGRDYEQYF
abundance: .; j_gene: TRBJ1-1; v_gene: TRBV29-1; d_gene: .; CDR3nt: TGCAGCGTTCAACAGACCCTGGACACTGAAGCTTTCTTT; CDR3aa: CSVQQTLDTEAFF
abundance: .; j_gene: TRBJ2-3; v_gene: TRBV20-1; d_gene: TRBD2; CDR3nt: TGCAGTGCTAGAGCTAGCGGGAGGGGGACAGATACGCAGTATTTT; CDR3aa: CSARASGRGTDTQYF
abundance: .; j_gene: TRBJ1-1; v_gene: TRBV23-1; d_gene: TRBD1; CDR3nt: TGCGCCAGCAGTCCCCGACAGGGCCCTGAAGCTTTCTTT; CDR3aa: CASSPRQGPEAFF